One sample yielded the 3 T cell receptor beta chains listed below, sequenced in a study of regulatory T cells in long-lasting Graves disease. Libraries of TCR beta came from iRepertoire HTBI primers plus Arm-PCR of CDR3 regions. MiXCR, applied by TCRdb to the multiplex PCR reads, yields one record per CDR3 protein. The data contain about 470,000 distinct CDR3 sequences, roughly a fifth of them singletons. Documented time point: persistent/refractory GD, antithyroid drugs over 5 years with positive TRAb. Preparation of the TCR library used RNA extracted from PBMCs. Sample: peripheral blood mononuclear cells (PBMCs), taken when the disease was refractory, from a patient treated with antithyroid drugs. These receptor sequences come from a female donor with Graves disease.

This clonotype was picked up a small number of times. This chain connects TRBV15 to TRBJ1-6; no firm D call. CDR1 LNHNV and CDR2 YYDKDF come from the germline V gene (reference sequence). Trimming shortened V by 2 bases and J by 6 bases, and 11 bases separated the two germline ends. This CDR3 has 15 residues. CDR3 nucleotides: TGTGCCACCAGCAGAACTAGACGGGGTAATTCACCCCTCCACTTT. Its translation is CATSRTRRGNSPLHF.

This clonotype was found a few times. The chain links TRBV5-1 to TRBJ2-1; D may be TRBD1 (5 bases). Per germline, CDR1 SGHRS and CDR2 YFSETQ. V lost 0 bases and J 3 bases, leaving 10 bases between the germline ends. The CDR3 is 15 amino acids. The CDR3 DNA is TGCGCCAGCAGCTTGGGGGGCAACCTCTACAATGAGCAGTTCTTC. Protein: CASSLGGNLYNEQFF.

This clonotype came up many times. CDR3 nucleotide sequence: TGTGCCAGCAGCCGCGACAGGGGTGAAGAAAAACTGTTTTTT. The encoded protein is CASSRDRGEEKLFF. The chain joins TRBV7-2 to TRBJ1-4; 8 bases align to TRBD1. The germline gives CDR1 SGHTA, CDR2 FQGNSA. J gave up 8 bases and V 5 bases, and 7 bases lay outside the gene matches. The CDR3 consists of 14 residues.